The source of this T cell receptor (beta chain) is a study of T-cell reconstitution after alpha-beta-depleted transplantation in children. A note on this clonotype: Its antigen is not identified.

Unique molecular identifiers were built into the TCRbeta library. MiXCR, run by TCRdb on the PCR reads, gives a single entry per CDR3 protein. The table records around 700,000 distinct CDR3 sequences, around 13% of them present only once. The V end lost 2 bases, the J end lost 4 bases, and 12 bases lay between the germline ends. Per the germline V gene, CDR1 is SGHRS and CDR2 is YFSETQ. The CDR3 consists of 15 residues. Study conclusions and caveats: A year post-transplant, T-cell counts and diversity derived mostly from newly produced T cells. About two months after transplant, alpha-beta T cells reportedly came from several hundred expanded graft clones.

The receptor was derived from a girl aged 2-10 years with congenital amegakaryocytic thrombocytopenia, due to receive a stem cell transplant. V usage is TRBV5-1 and J usage is TRBJ2-2; the D gene is possibly TRBD2 (5 bases). The sequences come from PBMCs, collected before TCRalphabeta/CD19-depleted stem cell transplant. For the CDR3, the DNA is TGCGCCAGCAGCTTCTCTAGCAAGGTCACCGGGGAGCTGTTTTTT. The encoded protein is CASSFSSKVTGELFF.